What follows is one TCR beta chain and its context. The sample is drawn from a study of T cell responses to AZD1222 COVID-19 vaccine. Using immunoSEQ multiplex PCR, the repertoire was profiled, and TCRdb retains in-frame clones only, with some absent. The profile shows about 90,000 clones, 70% to 90% of them singletons. Trimming removed 1 base from V and 5 bases from J; junction bases left unmatched: 4. CDR1 is SEHNR and CDR2 is FQNEAQ in the germline V gene (reference sequence). This CDR3 contains 14 residues. The TCR sequence derives from an adult who received the AZD1222 COVID-19 vaccine. The material was peripheral blood, obtained 28 days after the second AZD1222 dose. This sequence joins TRBV7-9 and TRBJ1-1, with 7 positions matching TRBD1. The CDR3 bases are TGTGCCAGCAGCTTAGAACAGGGGTGGACTGAAGCTTTCTTT. It translates to CASSLEQGWTEAFF.